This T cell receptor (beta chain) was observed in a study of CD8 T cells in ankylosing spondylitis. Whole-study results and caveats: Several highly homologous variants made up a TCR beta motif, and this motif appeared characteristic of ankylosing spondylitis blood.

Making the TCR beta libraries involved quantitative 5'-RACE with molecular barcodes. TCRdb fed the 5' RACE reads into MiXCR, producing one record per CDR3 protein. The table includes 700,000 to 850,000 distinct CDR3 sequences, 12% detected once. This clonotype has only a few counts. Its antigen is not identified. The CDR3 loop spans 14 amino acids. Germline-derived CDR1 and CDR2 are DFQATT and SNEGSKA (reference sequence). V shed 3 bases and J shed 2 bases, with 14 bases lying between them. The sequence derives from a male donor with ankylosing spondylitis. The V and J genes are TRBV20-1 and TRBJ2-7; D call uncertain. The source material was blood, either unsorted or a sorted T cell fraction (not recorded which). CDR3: CSASRAVITYEQYF. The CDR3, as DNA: TGCAGTGCTAGCCGGGCAGTAATAACCTACGAGCAGTACTTC.